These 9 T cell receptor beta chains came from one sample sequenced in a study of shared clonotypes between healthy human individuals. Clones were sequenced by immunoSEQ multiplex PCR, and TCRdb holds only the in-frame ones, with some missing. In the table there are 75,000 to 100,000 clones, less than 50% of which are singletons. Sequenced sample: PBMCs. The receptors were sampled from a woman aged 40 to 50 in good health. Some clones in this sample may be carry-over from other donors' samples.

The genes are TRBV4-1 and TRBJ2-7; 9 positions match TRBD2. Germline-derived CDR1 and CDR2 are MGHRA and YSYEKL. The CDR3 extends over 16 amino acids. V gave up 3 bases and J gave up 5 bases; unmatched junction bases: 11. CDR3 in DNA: TGCGCCAGCAGCCAGCAGGTAGCGGGAGCCGGCCACGAGCAGTACTTC. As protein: CASSQQVAGAGHEQYF.

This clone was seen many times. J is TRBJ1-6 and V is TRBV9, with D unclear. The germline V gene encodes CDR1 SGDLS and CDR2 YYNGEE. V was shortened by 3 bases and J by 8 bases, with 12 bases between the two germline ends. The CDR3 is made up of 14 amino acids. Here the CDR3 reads CASSDTLWDSPLHF. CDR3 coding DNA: TGTGCCAGCAGCGACACCTTGTGGGATTCACCCCTCCACTTT.

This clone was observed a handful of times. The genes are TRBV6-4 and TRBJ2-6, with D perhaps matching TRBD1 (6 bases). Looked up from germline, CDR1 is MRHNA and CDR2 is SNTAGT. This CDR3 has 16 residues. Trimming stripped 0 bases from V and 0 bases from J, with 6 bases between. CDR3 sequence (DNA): TGTGCCAGCAGTGACTCAGGGGGCTCTGGGGCCAACGTCCTGACTTTC. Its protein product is CASSDSGGSGANVLTF.

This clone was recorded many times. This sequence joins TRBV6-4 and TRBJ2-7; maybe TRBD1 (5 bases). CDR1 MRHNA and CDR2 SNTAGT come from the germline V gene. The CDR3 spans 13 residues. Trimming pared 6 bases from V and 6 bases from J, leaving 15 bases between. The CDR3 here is CASRKRAGLEQYF. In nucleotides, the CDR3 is TGTGCCAGCAGGAAAAGGGCAGGGCTCGAGCAGTACTTC.

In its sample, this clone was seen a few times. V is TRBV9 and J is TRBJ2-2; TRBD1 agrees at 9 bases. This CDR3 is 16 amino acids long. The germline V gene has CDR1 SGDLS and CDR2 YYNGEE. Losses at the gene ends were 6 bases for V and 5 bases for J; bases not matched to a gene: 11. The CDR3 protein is CASTPGGTGTTGELFF. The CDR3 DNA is TGTGCCAGCACCCCAGGCGGGACAGGGACAACCGGGGAGCTGTTTTTT. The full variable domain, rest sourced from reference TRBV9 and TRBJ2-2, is DSGVTQTPKHLITATGQRVTLRCSPRSGDLSVYWYQQSLDQGLQFLIQYYNGEERAKGNILERFSAQQFPDLHSELNLSSLELGDSALYFCASTPGGTGTTGELFFGEGSRLTVL.

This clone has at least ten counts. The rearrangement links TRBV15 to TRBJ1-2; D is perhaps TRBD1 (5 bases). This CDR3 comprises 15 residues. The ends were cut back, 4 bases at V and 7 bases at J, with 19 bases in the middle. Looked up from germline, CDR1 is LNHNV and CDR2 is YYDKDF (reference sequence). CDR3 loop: CATSNNKGLRGGYTF. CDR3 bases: TGTGCCACCAGCAACAATAAGGGCTTGAGGGGTGGCTACACCTTC. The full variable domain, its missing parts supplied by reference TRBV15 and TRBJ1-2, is DAMVIQNPRYQVTQFGKPVTLSCSQTLNHNVMYWYQQKSSQAPKLLFHYYDKDFNNEADTPDNFQSRRPNTSFCFLDIRSPGLGDTAMYLCATSNNKGLRGGYTFGSGTRLTVV.

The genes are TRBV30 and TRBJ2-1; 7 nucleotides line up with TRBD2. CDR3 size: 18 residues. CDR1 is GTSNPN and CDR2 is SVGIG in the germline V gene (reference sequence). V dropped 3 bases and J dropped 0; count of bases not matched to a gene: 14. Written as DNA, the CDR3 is TGTGCCTGGAGGGGGACTATCGGGTGGCGGAACTCCTACAATGAGCAGTTCTTC. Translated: CAWRGTIGWRNSYNEQFF.

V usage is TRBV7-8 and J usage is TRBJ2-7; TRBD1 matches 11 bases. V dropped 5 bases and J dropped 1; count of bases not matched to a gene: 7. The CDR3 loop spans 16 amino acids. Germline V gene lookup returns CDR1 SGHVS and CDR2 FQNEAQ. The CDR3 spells CASSTPGQGASYEQYF. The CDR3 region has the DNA TGTGCCAGCAGCACCCCAGGACAGGGGGCATCCTACGAGCAGTACTTC. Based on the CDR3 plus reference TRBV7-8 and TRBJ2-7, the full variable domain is GAGVSQSPRYKVAKRGQDVALRCDPISGHVSLFWYQQALGQGPEFLTYFQNEAQLDKSGLPSDRFFAERPEGSVSTLKIQRTQQEDSAVYLCASSTPGQGASYEQYFGPGTRLTVT.

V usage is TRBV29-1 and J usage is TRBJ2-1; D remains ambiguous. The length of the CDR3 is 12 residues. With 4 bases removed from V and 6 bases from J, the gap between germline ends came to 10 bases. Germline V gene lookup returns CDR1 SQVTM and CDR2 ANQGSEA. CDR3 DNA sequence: TGCAGCGTTGCCAGACATGGCAATGAGCAGTTCTTC. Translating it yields CSVARHGNEQFF.